Sequencing of this T cell receptor (beta chain) was carried out in a study of metastatic and nonmetastatic thyroid tumors. CDR1 is LGHDT and CDR2 is YNNKEL in the germline V gene (reference sequence). V was clipped by 4 bases and J by 4 bases; unmatched bases: 9. The CDR3 has 16 residues. TCRdb ran MiXCR on the PCR reads. The table shows under 35,000 clones, with around 30% occurring only once. All patients were untreated before thyroid surgery. The sample holds many counts of this clone. Input material: blood. The source of this sequence is a female donor with papillary thyroid cancer or a benign thyroid nodule (not recorded which). Some clones in this sample may be carry-over from other donors' samples. The chain recombines TRBV3-1 with TRBJ2-1; 8 bases agree with TRBD2. The CDR3, as DNA: TGTGCCAGCAGCCGGGAACTAGCGGCTGTATACAATGAGCAGTTCTTC. It translates to CASSRELAAVYNEQFF.